This T cell receptor (beta chain) was identified in a study of blood T cell repertoires in COVID-19. About the study: Both acute and convalescent COVID-19 samples were obtained from the United States, Italy and Spain. T cells, B-cell-depleted T cells, or PBMCs provided the cDNA or gDNA that served as material.

Germline CDR1 reads KGHDR; CDR2 reads SFDVKD. This CDR3 is 17 amino acids long. Trimming removed 1 base from V and 3 bases from J, with 15 bases in between. In the source study's methods: The authors estimated nucleated cell counts from reference gene primer amplification. The protocol was immunoSEQ multiplex PCR, while the TCRdb copy is restricted to in-frame clones and leaves out a portion. The DNA was the basis for D and trimming; V, J and clone size are from that table. The sample yields some 150,000 clones, around 87% seen once. Sequenced input: peripheral blood. The chain combines TRBV24-1 with TRBJ1-5; TRBD1 is a possible D gene (6 bases). This TCR was recovered from a middle-aged woman with acute or convalescent COVID-19. The CDR3 protein is CATSDLSRGTVNQPQHF. The CDR3 nucleotides are TGTGCCACCAGTGATTTATCCAGGGGAACGGTCAATCAGCCCCAGCATTTT.